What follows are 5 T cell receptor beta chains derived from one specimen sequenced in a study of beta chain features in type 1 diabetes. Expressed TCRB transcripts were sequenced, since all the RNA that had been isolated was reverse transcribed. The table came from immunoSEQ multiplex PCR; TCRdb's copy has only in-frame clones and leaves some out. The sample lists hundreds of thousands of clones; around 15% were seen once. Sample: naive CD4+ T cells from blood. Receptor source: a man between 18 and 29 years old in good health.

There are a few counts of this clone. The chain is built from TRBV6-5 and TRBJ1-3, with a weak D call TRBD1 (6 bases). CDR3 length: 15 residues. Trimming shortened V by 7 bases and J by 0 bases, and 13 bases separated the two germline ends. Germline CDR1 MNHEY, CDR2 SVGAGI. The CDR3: CASTRGLISGNTIYF. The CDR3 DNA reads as TGTGCCAGCACCAGGGGCCTGATCTCTGGAAACACCATATATTTT.

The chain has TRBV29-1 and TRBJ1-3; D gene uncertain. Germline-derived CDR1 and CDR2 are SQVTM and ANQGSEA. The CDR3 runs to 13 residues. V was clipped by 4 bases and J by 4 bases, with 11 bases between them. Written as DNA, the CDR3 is TGCAGCGTTGGGGGTTATCCGGGAAACACCATATATTTT. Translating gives CSVGGYPGNTIYF.

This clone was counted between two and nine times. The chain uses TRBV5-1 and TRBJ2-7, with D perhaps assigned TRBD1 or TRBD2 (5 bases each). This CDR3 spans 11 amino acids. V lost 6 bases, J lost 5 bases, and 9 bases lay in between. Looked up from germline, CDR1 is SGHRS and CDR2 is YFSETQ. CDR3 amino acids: CASTRGHEQYF. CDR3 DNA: TGCGCCAGCACTAGGGGACACGAGCAGTACTTC.

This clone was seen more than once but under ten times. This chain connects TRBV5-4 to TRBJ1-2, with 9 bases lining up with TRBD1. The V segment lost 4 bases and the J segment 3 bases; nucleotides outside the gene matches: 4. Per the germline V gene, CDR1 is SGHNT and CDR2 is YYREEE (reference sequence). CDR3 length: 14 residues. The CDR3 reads CASSRGQGYYGYTF. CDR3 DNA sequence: TGTGCCAGCAGCCGGGGACAGGGCTACTATGGCTACACCTTC.

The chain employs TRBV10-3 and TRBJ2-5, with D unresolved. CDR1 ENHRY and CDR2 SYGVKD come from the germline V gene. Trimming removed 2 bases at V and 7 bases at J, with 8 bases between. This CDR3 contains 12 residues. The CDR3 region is CAISEDVGTQYF. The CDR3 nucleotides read TGTGCCATCAGTGAGGACGTAGGGACCCAGTACTTC.